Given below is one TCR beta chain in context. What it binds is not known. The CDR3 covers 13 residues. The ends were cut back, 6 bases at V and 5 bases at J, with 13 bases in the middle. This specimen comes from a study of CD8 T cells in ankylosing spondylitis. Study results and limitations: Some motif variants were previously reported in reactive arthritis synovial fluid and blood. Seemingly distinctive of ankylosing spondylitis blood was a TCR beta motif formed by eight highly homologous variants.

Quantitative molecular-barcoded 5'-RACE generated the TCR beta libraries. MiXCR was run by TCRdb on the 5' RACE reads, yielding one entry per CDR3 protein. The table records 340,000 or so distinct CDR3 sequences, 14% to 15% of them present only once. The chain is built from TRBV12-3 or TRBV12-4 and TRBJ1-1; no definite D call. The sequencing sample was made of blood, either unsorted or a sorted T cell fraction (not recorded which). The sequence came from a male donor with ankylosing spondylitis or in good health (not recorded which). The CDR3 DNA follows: TGTGCCAGCAGCTATTTGGAACATACTGAAGCTTTCTTT. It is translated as CASSYLEHTEAFF.